This TCR beta chain is from a study of cytomegalovirus exposure and HLA in healthy donors (dated by TCRdb to the late 2010s). Concerning the study at large: An earlier analysis of roughly 500 of the donors reported approximately 300 Gb of sequence data and roughly 120 million unique TCR beta sequences obtained from about 179 million T cells. An early release covering about 600 HLA-typed donors comprised about 320 gigabases of sequencing data and about 90 million unique TCR sequences. In a later genetic analysis, genome-wide SNP genotypes for about three fifths of the roughly 670 donors were used, and that subset was treated as a discovery cohort. The study used immunosequencing to profile the T cell repertoires of approximately 630 subjects and linked those repertoires to cytomegalovirus serostatus. Donor age, sex, ethnicity and CMV serostatus were compiled together with the repertoire data. High-throughput TCR immunosequencing, statistical association of individual TCRs with disease status, and machine learning were combined to predict cytomegalovirus infection status. The later analysis used no new phenotypic data to find candidate immune exposures, relying instead on TCR beta sequences and their occurrence across donors. Among about 400 genotyped donors of the cohort, an average of around 240,000 unique TCR beta nucleotide sequences was sequenced per donor, of which 15% to 20% were non-productive. In an earlier analysis of about 590 of the donors, high-throughput TCR beta sequencing was used to judge whether each TCR beta V gene segment behaved as functional or pseudogenic. Along with the roughly 700-subject first cohort, a separate validation cohort of approximately 110 different subjects was used. Of the 300 to 450 genotyped donors, around 81% fell in the genetic ancestry cluster associated with self-reported Caucasian donors. HLA typing covered class I and class II loci at four-digit resolution. All discovery cohort repertoires had been generated using a single sequencing platform. Several DR-DQ haplotypes were treated as single units for association and clustering because of strong linkage in the cohort. Typing coverage varied by locus: roughly 629-630 donors for A, B, C, DRB1 and DQB1; roughly 560 for DQA1; nearly 610 for DPA1; approximately 490 for DPB1. A later analysis re-analyzed previously published TCR beta repertoires from several hundred donors and added high-resolution HLA genotyping to study TCR occurrence patterns. The aim of the study was to test whether cataloging public T cell receptors could identify signatures of past pathogen exposure.

The receptor library was made with the immunoSEQ multiplex PCR assay. A mixture of 60 forward primers for TCR Vbeta segments and 13 reverse primers for TCR Jbeta segments was used in the multiplex PCR. The CDR3 region of rearranged TCR beta genes was amplified from genomic DNA by a multiplex PCR assay. The amplified TCR beta libraries were sequenced on the Illumina HiSeq System as 87-base-pair reads. Regarding the original processing steps: A later analysis tallied tens of millions of unique TCR beta chains across the 666 repertoires, and approximately 9.9 million of those chains were shared by two or more donors. Raw reads were error-corrected and collapsed into unique sequences by a nearest-neighbor algorithm in which closely related sequences were merged to remove PCR and sequencing errors. Alignment of CDR3 sequences to IMGT reference sequences was used to assign V, D and J gene segments. For a sequence to be retained, a match of at least six nucleotides was required to both a V gene segment and a J gene segment. Rearrangements were called productive when the CDR3 lacked stop codons and stayed in frame with V and J; all others were non-productive. Following IMGT convention, CDR3 was defined as the stretch from the second conserved V-encoded cysteine to the conserved J-encoded phenylalanine. Sequences without an unambiguous match to a single V gene segment were excluded from the earlier analysis of several hundred of the donors. An earlier analysis of about 600 of the donors called V segments functional above 56.7% productive rearrangements and segregating when the between-donor standard deviation exceeded 5%. A statistical classification framework was developed to diagnose cytomegalovirus status using the catalog of TCR beta chain sequences. A later analysis assigned V and J genes by comparing TCR nucleotide sequences with IMGT/GENE-DB human TR gene sequences. A later analysis assigned CDR3 sequences and most-parsimonious VDJ recombination scenarios with the TCRdist pipeline. In a later analysis, each TCR beta chain was defined by its CDR3 amino acid sequence together with its V-gene family, and reads lacking a unique V-gene family were excluded. As a way to deal with suspected cross-contamination and a sequencing artifact, a later analysis dropped hundreds of nucleotide sequences that were highly shared and had low generation probability. For each public chain, a later analysis derived a clonal expansion index from normalized ranks of inferred template counts within each repertoire. A later analysis computed generation probabilities with a VDJ recombination model fitted to out-of-frame rearrangements, and checked the results against IGoR. Hypergeometric tests were used in a later analysis to score TCR-TCR, TCR-HLA and TCR-CMV co-occurrence, with a repertoire-size bias correction applied to the TCR pairs. To estimate false discovery rates, a later analysis permuted the HLA or CMV assignments 20 times. In a later analysis, co-occurring TCRs were grouped with DBSCAN, and TCRdist sequence similarity was added when clustering was performed within HLA-allele-positive subsets. Repertoires with fewer than 30,000 or more than 120,000 public chains, plus five repertoires with anomalous nucleotide sharing, were excluded from co-occurrence clustering. The table was pulled from immuneACCESS by TCRdb, which kept in-frame rearrangements only. Such tables lose some clones; where checked, under half of the loss comes from unresolved V genes, and the rest has no known cause. That table supplies the V and J calls and clone size; D and trimming were determined from the DNA. The sample table gives around 120,000 clones. The ten biggest clones cover around 0.59% of the sample.

A note on this clone: Its antigen is unknown.

The CDR3 measures 15 amino acids from cysteine to phenylalanine. The retained sequence is limited to the CDR3, 45 bases, with the frame set at the first base. Trimming takes 6 bases from V and 2 bases from J, and the germline ends sit 14 bases apart. CDR1 is given as SNHLY and CDR2 as FYNNEI, both from the germline V gene. Broader findings and caveats from the paper: The authors suggested that the approach could potentially be generalized to other disease states and immunological phenotypes. A later analysis found that most CMV-associated TCR beta chains appeared HLA-restricted, with HLA associations seemingly driven largely by CMV exposure. In a later analysis, HLA-associated TCR beta chains were found to be more clonally expanded and to have lower generation probabilities than equally common non-associated chains. Because counts were too low, about 18 rarely observed V segments, including chromosome 9 orphons, were excluded from the earlier analysis of 500 to 700 of the donors. A total of 164 TCR beta chains were listed by the study as associated with cytomegalovirus. Linkage disequilibrium might explain the correlated functional status among segregating V segments, but an unknown experimental factor could not be ruled out. When HLA alleles, especially DR and DQ, strongly co-occurred, TCR associations were difficult to assign to individual alleles. A few of the identified cytomegalovirus-associated TCR beta chains were confirmed in vitro to be specific for cytomegalovirus antigens. Because HLA typing was missing for some donors at each locus, association tests included only the typed subset. According to a later genetic analysis, donors in an Asian-associated ancestry cluster had fewer N-insertions in productive TCRs than the approximately 670-donor mean. The classifier was reported to diagnose cytomegalovirus status with high specificity and sensitivity in both the original cohort and the validation cohort. While some public TCRs were present in many individuals, most TCR sequences turned up only very rarely across donors. In a later analysis, several top co-occurrence clusters were reported to appear linked to parvovirus B19, influenza, CMV and Epstein-Barr virus. A further reported finding was that TCR beta sequences accurately predicted the HLA-A and HLA-B alleles for most subjects in the first cohort. In this cohort, only TCR beta chains were sequenced, and detectable features were limited by the absence of alpha or paired-chain data. A later analysis found that TCR association rates varied across HLA loci, with DRB1 alleles showing the most associated TCRs and HLA-C alleles the fewest. A group of highly shared sequence variants was considered likely to be a technical artifact of the sequencing pipeline. Immune exposure information for the cohort was limited to CMV serostatus. Sequencing depth was assumed to be roughly uniform across donors in the presence/absence analyses, though that assumption may not hold. A later analysis associated some 17,000 TCR beta sequences with specific HLA alleles at a false discovery rate of 0.05. V-gene and J-gene trimming of TCR beta chains was associated with a missense DCLRE1C variant in a later genetic analysis, and the association was replicated in an independent cohort. Some IMGT-functional V segments, including TRBV6-2 and TRBV6-3, could not be distinguished by the 87-base-pair reads and were therefore excluded. In an earlier analysis of some 640 of the donors, most TCR beta V segments were observed in productive rearrangements about 87% or about 30% of the time, broadly matching IMGT annotations.

The cohort was made up of 666 healthy bone marrow donors. Cohort members were all nominally healthy when sampled, although unrecorded immune exposures were likely present. The donor tested CMV seronegative, placing the donor among the roughly 400 seronegative members of the cohort. A peripheral blood sample was provided by each donor, and peripheral blood mononuclear cells were used for TCR beta sequencing. Genomic DNA extraction from the blood cell samples was performed with the Qiagen DNeasy Blood Extraction Kit. This receptor was obtained from a man aged 45-65 years in good health and CMV-seronegative. The chain couples TRBV2 to TRBJ1-3; a tentative D call is TRBD1 (6 bases match). The sample was PBMCs. In nucleotides, the sequence is TGTGCCAGCAGGGCGTTCACAGGGACTGGAAACACCATATATTTT. The translation is CASRAFTGTGNTIYF.